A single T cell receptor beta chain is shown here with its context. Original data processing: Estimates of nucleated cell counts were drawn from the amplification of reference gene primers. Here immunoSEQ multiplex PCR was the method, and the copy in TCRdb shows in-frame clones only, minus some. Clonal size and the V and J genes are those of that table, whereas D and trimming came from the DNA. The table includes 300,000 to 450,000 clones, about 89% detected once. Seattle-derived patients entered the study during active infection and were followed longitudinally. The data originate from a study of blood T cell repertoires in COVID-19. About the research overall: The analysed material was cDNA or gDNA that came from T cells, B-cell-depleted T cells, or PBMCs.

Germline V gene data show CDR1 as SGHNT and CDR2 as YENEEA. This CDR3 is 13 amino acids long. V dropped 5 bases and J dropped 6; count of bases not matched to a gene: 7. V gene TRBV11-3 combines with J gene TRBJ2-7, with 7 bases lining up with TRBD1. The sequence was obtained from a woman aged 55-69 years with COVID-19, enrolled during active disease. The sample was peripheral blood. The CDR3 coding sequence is TGTGCCAGCAGCCCCCGGGACAGACGCGAGCAGTACTTC. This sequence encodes CASSPRDRREQYF.